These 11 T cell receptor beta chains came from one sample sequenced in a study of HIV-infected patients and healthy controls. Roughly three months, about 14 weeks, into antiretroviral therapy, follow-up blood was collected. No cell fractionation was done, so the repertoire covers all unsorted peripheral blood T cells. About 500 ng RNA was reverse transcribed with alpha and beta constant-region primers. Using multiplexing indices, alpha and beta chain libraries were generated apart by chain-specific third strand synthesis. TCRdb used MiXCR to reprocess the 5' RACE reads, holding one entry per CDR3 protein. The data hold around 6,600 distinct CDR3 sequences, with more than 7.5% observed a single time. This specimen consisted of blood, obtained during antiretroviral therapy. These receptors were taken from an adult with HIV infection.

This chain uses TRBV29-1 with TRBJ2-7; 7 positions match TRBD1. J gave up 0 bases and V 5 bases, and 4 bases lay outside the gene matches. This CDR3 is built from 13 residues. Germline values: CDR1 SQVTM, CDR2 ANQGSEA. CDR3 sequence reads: CSVLGDSSYEQYF. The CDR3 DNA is TGCAGCGTTCTTGGGGACAGCTCCTACGAGCAGTACTTC.

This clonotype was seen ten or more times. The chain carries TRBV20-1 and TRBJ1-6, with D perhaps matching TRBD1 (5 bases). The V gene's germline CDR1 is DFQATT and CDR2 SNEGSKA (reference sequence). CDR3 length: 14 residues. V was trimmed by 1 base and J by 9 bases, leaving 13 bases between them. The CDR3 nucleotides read TGCAGTGCTAGAGTAGACAGTGCGCGTTCACCCCTCCACTTT. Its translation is CSARVDSARSPLHF.

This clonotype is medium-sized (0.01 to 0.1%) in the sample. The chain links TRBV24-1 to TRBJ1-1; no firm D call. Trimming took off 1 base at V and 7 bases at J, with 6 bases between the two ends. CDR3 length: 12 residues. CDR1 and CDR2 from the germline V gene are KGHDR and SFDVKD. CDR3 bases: TGTGCCACCAGTGATTTTAAGGGTGAAGCTTTCTTT. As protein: CATSDFKGEAFF.

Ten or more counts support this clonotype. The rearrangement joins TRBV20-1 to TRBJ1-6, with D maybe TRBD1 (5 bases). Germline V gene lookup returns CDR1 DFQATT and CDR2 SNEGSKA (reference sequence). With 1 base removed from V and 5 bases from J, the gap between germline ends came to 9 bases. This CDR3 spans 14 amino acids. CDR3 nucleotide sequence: TGCAGTGCTAGAGCACAGGATCATAATTCACCCCTCCACTTT. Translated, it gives CSARAQDHNSPLHF.

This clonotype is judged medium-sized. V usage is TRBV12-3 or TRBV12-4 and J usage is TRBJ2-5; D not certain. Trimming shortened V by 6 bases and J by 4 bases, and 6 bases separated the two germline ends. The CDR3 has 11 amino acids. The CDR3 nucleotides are TGTGCCAGCAGCCACCGAGAGACCCAGTACTTC. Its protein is CASSHRETQYF.

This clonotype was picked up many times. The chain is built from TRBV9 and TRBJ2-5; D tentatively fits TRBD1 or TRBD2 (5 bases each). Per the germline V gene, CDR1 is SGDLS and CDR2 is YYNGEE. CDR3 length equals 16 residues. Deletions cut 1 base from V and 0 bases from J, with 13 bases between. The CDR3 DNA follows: TGTGCCAGCAGCGTACAATCCGGGACGGACCAAGAGACCCAGTACTTC. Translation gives CASSVQSGTDQETQYF.

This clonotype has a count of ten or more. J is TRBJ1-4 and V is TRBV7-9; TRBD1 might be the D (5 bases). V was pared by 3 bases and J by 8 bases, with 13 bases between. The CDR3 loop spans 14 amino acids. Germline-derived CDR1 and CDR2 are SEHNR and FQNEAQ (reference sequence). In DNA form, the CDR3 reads TGTGCCAGCAGCTTCGACGGGACGCCCGAAAAACTGTTTTTT. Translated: CASSFDGTPEKLFF.

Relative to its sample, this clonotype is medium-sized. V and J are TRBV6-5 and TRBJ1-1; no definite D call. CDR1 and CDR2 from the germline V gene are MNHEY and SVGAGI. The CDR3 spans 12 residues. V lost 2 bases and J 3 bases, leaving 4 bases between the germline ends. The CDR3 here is CASSYGDTEAFF. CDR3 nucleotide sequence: TGTGCCAGCAGTTACGGGGACACTGAAGCTTTCTTT.

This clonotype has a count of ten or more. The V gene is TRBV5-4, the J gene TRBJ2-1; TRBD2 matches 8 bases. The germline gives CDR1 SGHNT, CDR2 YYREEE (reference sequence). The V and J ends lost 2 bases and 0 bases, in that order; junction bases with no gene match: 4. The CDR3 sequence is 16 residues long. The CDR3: CASSLGLALSYNEQFF. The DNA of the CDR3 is TGTGCCAGCAGCTTAGGACTAGCCCTCTCCTACAATGAGCAGTTCTTC. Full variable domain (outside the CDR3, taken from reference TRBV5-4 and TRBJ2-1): ETGVTQSPTHLIKTRGQQVTLRCSSQSGHNTVSWYQQALGQGPQFIFQYYREEENGRGNFPPRFSGLQFPNYSSELNVNALELDDSALYLCASSLGLALSYNEQFFGPGTRLTVL.

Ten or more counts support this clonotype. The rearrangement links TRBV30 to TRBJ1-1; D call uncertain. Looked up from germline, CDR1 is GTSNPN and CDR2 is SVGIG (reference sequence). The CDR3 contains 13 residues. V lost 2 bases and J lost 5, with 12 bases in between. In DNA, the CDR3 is TGTGCCTGGAGTTCCGGCGTTGATACTGAAGCTTTCTTT. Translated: CAWSSGVDTEAFF.

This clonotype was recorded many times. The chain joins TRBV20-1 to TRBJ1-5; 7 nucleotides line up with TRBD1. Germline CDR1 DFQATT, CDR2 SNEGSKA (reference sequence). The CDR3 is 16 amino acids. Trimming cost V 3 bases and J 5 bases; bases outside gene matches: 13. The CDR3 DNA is TGCAGTGCTAGTCCAACGTCAACAGGGGACCATCAGCCCCAGCATTTT. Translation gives CSASPTSTGDHQPQHF.